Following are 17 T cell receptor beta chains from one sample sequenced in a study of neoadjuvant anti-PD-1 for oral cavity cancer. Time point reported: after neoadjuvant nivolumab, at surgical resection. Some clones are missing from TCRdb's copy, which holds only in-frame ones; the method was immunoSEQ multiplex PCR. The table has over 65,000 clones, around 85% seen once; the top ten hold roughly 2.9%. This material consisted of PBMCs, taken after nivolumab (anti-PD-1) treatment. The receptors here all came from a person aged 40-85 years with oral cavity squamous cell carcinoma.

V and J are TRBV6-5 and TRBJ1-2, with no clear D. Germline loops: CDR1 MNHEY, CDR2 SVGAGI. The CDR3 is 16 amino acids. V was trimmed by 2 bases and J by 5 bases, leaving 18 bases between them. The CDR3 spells CASSYRLWPREYGYTF. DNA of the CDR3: TGTGCCAGCAGTTACCGACTGTGGCCGAGGGAATATGGCTACACCTTC.

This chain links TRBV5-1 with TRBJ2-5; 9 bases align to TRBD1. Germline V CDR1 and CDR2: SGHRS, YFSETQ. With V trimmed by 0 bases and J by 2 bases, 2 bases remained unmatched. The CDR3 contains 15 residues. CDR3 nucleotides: TGCGCCAGCAGCTTGGAGACAGGGGGTCAAGAGACCCAGTACTTC. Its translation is CASSLETGGQETQYF.

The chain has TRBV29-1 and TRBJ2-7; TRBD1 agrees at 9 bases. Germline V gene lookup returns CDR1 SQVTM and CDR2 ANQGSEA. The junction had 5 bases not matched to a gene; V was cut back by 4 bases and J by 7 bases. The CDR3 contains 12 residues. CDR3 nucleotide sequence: TGCAGCGTTGTAGGGGACAGGGAAGAGCAGTACTTC. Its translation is CSVVGDREEQYF.

CDR3 DNA: TGTGCCAGCAGACACCGTGGGGGGATGCGGGAGCAGTACTTC. Residues: CASRHRGGMREQYF. The chain has TRBV13 and TRBJ2-7; D perhaps matches TRBD2 (6 bases). V gave up 6 bases and J gave up 7 bases, with 19 bases separating them. Germline-derived CDR1 and CDR2 are PRHDT and FYEKMQ (reference sequence). The CDR3 length is 14 residues.

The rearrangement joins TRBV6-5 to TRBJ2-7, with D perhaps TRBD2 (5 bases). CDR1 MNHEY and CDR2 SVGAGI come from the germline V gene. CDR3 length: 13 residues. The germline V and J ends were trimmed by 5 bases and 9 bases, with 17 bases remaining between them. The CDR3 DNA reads TGTGCCAGCAGTAATCCCGGGGTTTTCGGGCAGTACTTC. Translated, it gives CASSNPGVFGQYF.

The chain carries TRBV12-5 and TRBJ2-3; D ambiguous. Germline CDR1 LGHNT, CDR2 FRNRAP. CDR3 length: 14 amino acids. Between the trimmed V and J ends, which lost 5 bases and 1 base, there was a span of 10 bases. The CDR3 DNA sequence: TGTGCTAGTGGTCCACCTTGGGGCACAGATACGCAGTATTTT. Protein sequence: CASGPPWGTDTQYF. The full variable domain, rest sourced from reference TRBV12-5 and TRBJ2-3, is DARVTQTPRHKVTEMGQEVTMRCQPILGHNTVFWYRQTMMQGLELLAYFRNRAPLDDSGMPKDRFSAEMPDATLATLKIQPSEPRDSAVYFCASGPPWGTDTQYFGPGTRLTVL.

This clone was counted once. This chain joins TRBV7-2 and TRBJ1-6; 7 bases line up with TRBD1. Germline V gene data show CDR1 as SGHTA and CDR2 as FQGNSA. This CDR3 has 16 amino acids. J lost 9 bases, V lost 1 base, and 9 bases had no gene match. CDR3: CASSLEGADRTSPLHF. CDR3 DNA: TGTGCCAGCAGCTTAGAGGGGGCTGACAGGACTTCACCCCTCCACTTT.

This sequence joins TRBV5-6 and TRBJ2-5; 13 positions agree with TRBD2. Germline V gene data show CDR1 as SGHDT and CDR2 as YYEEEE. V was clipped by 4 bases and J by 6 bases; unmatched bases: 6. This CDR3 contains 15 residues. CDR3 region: CASSNGLAGVKTQYF. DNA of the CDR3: TGTGCCAGCAGCAATGGACTAGCGGGAGTGAAGACCCAGTACTTC. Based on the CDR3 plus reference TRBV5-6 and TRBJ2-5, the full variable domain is DAGVTQSPTHLIKTRGQQVTLRCSPKSGHDTVSWYQQALGQGPQFIFQYYEEEERQRGNFPDRFSGHQFPNYSSELNVNALLLGDSALYLCASSNGLAGVKTQYFGPGTRLLVL.

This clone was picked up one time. The CDR3 region has the DNA TGCGCCAGCAGCTTGCGTTATCTGGCGGGCCTAGATGGCTACACCTTC. It yields the protein CASSLRYLAGLDGYTF. The rearrangement links TRBV5-1 to TRBJ1-2; the D is unclear. CDR1 SGHRS and CDR2 YFSETQ come from the germline V gene. This CDR3 is 16 amino acids long. Trimming left V 1 base short and J 6 bases short, with 19 bases between.

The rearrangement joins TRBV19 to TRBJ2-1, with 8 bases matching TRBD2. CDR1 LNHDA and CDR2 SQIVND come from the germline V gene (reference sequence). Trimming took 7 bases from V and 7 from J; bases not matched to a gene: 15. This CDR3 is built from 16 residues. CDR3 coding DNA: TGTGCCAGTAAGTCCGACGGGAGGGTTCCGGGGAATGAGCAGTTCTTC. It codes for CASKSDGRVPGNEQFF.

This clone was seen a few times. CDR3 in DNA: TGTGCCAGCAGTGAAGCTTGGGACACTGAAGCTTTCTTT. This translates into CASSEAWDTEAFF. The chain carries TRBV6-1 and TRBJ1-1; D gene ambiguous. Trimming took 0 bases from V and 3 from J, leaving 5 bases between them. Germline assignment: CDR1 MNHNS and CDR2 SASEGT. The CDR3 extends over 13 amino acids.

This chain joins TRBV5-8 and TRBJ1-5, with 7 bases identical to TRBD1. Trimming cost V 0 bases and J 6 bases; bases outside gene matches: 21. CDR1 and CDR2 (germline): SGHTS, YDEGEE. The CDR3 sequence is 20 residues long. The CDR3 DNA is TGTGCCAGCAGCTTGGCCGCCCCATTTACAGACAGGGCCGCGAGTCAGCCCCAGCATTTT. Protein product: CASSLAAPFTDRAASQPQHF.

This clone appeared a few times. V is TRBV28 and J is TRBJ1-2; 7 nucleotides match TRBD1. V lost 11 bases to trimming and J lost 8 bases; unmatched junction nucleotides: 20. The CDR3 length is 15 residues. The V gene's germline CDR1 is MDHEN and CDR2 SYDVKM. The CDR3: CAHSGGATGAGGYTF. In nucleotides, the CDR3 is TGTGCCCATAGCGGAGGGGCAACAGGGGCCGGAGGCTACACCTTC.

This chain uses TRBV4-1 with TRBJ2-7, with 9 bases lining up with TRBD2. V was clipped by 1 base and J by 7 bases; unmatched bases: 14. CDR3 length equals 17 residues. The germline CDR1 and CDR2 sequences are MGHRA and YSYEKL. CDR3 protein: CASSQGLESGGFGEQYF. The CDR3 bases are TGCGCCAGCAGCCAAGGCCTGGAGAGCGGGGGGTTTGGGGAGCAGTACTTC.

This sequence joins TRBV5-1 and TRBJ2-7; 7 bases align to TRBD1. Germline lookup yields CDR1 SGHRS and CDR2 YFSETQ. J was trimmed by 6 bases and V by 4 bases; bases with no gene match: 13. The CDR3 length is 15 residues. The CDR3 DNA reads TGCGCCAGCAGCCCCCGTGGAACCGACAGGGCCGAGCAGTACTTC. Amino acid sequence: CASSPRGTDRAEQYF.

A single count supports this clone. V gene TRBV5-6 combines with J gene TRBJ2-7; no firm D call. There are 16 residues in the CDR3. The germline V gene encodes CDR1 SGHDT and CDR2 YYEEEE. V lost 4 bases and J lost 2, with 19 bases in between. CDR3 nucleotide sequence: TGTGCCAGCAGCGCCCTCGGGCCAAACTCAGCCTACGAGCAGTACTTC. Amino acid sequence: CASSALGPNSAYEQYF. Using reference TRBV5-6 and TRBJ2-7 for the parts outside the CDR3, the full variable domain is DAGVTQSPTHLIKTRGQQVTLRCSPKSGHDTVSWYQQALGQGPQFIFQYYEEEERQRGNFPDRFSGHQFPNYSSELNVNALLLGDSALYLCASSALGPNSAYEQYFGPGTRLTVT.

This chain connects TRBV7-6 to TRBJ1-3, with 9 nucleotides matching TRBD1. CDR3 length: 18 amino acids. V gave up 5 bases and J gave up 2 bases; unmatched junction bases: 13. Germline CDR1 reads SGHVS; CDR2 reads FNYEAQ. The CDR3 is CASSPDRGSPLPGNTIYF. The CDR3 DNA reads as TGTGCCAGCAGCCCGGACAGGGGCTCTCCACTCCCTGGAAACACCATATATTTT.